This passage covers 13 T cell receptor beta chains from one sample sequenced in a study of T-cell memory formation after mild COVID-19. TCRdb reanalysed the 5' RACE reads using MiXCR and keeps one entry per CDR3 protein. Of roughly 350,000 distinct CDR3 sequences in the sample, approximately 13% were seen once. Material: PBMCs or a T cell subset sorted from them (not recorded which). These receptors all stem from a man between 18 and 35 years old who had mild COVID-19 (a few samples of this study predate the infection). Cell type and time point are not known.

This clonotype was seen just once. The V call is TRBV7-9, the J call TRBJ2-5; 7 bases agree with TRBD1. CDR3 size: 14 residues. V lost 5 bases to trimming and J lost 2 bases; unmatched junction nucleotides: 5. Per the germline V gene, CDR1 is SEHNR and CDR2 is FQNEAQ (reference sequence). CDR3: CASSATGVQETQYF. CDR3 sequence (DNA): TGTGCCAGCAGCGCTACAGGGGTACAAGAGACCCAGTACTTC.

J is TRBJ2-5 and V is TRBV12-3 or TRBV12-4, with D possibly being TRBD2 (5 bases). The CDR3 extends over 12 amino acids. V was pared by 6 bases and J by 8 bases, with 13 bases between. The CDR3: CASSPGWGTQYF. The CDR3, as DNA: TGTGCCAGCAGCCCGGGGTGGGGTACCCAGTACTTC.

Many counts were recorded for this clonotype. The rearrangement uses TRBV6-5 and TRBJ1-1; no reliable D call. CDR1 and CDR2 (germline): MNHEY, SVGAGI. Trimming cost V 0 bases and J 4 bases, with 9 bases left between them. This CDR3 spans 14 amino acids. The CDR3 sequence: CASSYSMWVTEAFF. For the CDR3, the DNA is TGTGCCAGCAGTTACTCGATGTGGGTCACTGAAGCTTTCTTT.

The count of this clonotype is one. The CDR3: CASSPNSVMETQYF. CDR3 DNA sequence: TGTGCCAGCAGCCCAAATAGCGTGATGGAGACCCAGTACTTC. V usage is TRBV9 and J usage is TRBJ2-5; tentative D call: TRBD2 (5 bases). The CDR3 extends over 14 amino acids. Germline loops: CDR1 SGDLS, CDR2 YYNGEE. Trimming cost V 4 bases and J 5 bases, with 15 bases left between them.

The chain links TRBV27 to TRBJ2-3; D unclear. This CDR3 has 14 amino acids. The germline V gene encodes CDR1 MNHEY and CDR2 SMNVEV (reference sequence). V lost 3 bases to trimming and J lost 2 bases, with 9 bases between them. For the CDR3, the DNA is TGTGCCAGCAGTTTTGACCCAAACACAGATACGCAGTATTTT. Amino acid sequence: CASSFDPNTDTQYF.

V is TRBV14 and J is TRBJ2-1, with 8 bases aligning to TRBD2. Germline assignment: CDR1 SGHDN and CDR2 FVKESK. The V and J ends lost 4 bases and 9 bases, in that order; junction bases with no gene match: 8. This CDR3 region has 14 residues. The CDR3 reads CASSLRTSMGEQFF. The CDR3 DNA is TGTGCCAGCAGCCTACGGACTAGCATGGGTGAGCAGTTCTTC. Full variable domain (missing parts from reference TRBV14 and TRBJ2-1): EAGVTQFPSHSVIEKGQTVTLRCDPISGHDNLYWYRRVMGKEIKFLLHFVKESKQDESGMPNNRFLAERTGGTYSTLKVQPAELEDSGVYFCASSLRTSMGEQFFGPGTRLTVL.

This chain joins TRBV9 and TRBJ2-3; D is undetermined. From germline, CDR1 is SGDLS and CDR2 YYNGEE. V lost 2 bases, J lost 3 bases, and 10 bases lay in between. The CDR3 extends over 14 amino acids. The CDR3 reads CASSVLDGTDTQYF. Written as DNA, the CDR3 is TGTGCCAGCAGCGTTTTAGATGGAACAGATACGCAGTATTTT.

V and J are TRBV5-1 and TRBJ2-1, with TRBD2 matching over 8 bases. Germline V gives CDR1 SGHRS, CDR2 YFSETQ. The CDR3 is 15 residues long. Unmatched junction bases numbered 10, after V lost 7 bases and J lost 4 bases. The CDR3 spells CASGTTGGGYNEQFF. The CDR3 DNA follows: TGCGCCAGCGGCACTACCGGGGGGGGATACAATGAGCAGTTCTTC.

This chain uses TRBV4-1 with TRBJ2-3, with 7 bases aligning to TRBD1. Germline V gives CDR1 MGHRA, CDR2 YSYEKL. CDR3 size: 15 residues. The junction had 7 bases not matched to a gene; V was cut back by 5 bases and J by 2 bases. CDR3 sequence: CASSEGQEFTDTQYF. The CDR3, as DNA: TGCGCCAGCAGCGAAGGACAGGAGTTCACAGATACGCAGTATTTT.

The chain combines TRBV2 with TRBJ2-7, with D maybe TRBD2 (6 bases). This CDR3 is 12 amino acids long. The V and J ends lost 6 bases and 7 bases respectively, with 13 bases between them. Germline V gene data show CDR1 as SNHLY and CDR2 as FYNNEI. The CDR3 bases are TGTGCCAGCAGGGAGGGGATGGGGGAGCAGTACGTC. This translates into CASREGMGEQYV.

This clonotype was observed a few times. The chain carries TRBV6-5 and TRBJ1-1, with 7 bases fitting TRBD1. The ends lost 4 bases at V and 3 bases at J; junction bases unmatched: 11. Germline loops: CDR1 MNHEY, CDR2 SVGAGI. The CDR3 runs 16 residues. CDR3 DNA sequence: TGTGCCAGCAGTTCCGTAGGGGGCCTGAGGGACACTGAAGCTTTCTTT. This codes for CASSSVGGLRDTEAFF.

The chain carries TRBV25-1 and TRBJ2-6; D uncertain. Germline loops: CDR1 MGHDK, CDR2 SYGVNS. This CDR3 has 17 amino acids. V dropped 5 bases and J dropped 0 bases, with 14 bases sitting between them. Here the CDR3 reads CASSFTGQSSGANVLTF. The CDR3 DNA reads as TGTGCCAGCAGTTTCACGGGCCAAAGCTCTGGGGCCAACGTCCTGACTTTC.

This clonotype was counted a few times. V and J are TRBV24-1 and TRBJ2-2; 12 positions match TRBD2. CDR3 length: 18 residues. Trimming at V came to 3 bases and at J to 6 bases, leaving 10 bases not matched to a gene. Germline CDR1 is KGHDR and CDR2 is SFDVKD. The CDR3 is CATSDPSGGAFVPGELFF. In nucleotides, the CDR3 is TGTGCCACCAGTGATCCTAGCGGGGGGGCTTTCGTCCCCGGGGAGCTGTTTTTT.